This section outlines one T cell receptor beta chain sequence together with its context. The antigen is undetermined. This sample was taken from a study of Graves' ophthalmopathy and Graves' hyperthyroidism. General study findings and limits: Appearing in blood as well were most expanded thyroid clonotypes above 0.001 frequency. Predictions made by the model for ophthalmopathy progression reached just over 70% sensitivity and roughly 79% specificity. A 13-signature model separated ophthalmopathy from stable hyperthyroidism, reaching 87.88% sensitivity and 75% to 83% specificity cross-validated.

Germline loops: CDR1 SNHLY, CDR2 FYNNEI. The V and J ends lost 8 bases and 0 bases respectively, with 7 bases between them. This CDR3 comprises 12 residues. RNA transcripts were the source from which TCR beta CDR3 regions were amplified. RT-PCR in the first round used HTBI primers; a second-round multiplex PCR followed. TCRdb re-called the multiplex PCR reads through MiXCR, storing one row per CDR3 protein. The sample lists a few hundred thousand distinct CDR3 sequences; roughly 40% were seen once. The chain is built from TRBV2 and TRBJ1-2; D unresolved. The sequenced sample consisted of peripheral blood or thyroid tissue (not recorded which). This clonotype was obtained from an adult man with Graves' hyperthyroidism. For the CDR3, the DNA is TGTGCCAGCGCAAACCCTAACTATGGCTACACCTTC. Residues: CASANPNYGYTF.